The entry below describes one T cell receptor (beta chain). The data originate from a study of blood T cell repertoires in COVID-19. Study as a whole: Researchers got acute and convalescent COVID-19 samples from the United States, Italy and Spain. T cells, B-cell-depleted T cells, or PBMCs supplied cDNA or gDNA.

Study processing details: From reference gene primer amplification, estimates of nucleated cell counts were derived. Profiled with immunoSEQ multiplex PCR; TCRdb holds only in-frame clones, not every one. That table furnishes V, J and clone size, whereas the DNA furnished D and trimming. The table has more than 250,000 clones, about 90% seen once. Participants were placed into cohorts based on the clinical history they reported. Trimming removed 3 bases from V and 6 bases from J; junction bases left unmatched: 3. The germline V gene has CDR1 MNHEY and CDR2 SMNVEV (reference sequence). This CDR3 comprises 13 residues.

V is TRBV27 and J is TRBJ1-2; 8 positions match TRBD1. Sequences were obtained from PBMCs or T cells enriched from blood (not recorded which). The receptor was derived from a woman aged 18-29 years with acute COVID-19. The CDR3 protein is CASSLTGAHGYTF. CDR3 nucleotide sequence: TGTGCCAGCAGTTTGACAGGGGCCCATGGCTACACCTTC.